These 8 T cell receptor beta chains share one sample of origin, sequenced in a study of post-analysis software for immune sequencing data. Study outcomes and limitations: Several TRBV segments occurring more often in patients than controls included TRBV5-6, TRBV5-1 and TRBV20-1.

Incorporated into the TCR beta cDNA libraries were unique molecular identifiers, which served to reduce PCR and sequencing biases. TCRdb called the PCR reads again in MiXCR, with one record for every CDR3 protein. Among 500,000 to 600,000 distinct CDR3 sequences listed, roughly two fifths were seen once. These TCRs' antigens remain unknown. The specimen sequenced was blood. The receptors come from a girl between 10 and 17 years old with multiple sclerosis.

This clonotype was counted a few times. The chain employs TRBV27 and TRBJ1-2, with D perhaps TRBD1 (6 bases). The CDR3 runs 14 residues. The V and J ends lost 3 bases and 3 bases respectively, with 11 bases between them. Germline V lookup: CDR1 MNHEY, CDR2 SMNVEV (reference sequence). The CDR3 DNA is TGTGCCAGCAGTTTCCACAGGGACTACTATGGCTACACCTTC. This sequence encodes CASSFHRDYYGYTF.

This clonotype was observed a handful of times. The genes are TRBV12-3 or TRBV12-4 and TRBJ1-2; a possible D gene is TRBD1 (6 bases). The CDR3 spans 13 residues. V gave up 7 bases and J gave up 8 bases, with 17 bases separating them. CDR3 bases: TGTGCCAGCACCCTGGCTCAGGGGTCGGGCTACACCTTC. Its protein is CASTLAQGSGYTF.

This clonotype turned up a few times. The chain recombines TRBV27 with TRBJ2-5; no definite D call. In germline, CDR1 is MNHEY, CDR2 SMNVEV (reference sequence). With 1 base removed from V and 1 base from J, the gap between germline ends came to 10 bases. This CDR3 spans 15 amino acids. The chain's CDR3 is CASSLYPETQETQYF. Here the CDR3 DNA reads TGTGCCAGCAGTTTATATCCGGAAACCCAAGAGACCCAGTACTTC.

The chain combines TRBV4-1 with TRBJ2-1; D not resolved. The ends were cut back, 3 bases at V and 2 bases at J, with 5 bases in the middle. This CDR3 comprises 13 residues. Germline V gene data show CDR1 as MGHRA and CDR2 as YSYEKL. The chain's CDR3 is CASSQPTYNEQFF. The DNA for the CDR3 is TGCGCCAGCAGCCAGCCGACCTACAATGAGCAGTTCTTC.

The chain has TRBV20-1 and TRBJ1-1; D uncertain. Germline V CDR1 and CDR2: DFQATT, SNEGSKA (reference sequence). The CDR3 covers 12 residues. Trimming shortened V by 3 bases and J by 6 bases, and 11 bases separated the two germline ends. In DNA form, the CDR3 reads TGCAGTGCTAGGAAGGGTTATGCTGAAGCTTTCTTT. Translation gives CSARKGYAEAFF.

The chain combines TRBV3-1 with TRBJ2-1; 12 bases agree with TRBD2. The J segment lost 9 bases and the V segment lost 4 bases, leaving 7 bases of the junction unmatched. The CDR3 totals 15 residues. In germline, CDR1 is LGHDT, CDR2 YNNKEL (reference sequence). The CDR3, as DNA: TGTGCCAGCAGCCGTTGGACTAGCGGGGTACGTGAGCAGTTCTTC. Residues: CASSRWTSGVREQFF.

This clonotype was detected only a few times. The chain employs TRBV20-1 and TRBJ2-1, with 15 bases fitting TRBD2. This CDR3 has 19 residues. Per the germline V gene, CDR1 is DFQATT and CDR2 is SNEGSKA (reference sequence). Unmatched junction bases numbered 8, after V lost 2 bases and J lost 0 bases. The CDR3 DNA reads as TGCAGTGCTAGACTAGGACTAGCGGGGGGGTCCAGCTCCTACAATGAGCAGTTCTTC. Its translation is CSARLGLAGGSSSYNEQFF.

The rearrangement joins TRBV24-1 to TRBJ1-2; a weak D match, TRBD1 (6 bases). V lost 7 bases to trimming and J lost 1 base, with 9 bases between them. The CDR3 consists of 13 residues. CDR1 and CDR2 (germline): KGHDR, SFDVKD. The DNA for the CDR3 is TGTGCCACCAGCGGGACACTTAACTATGGCTACACCTTC. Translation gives CATSGTLNYGYTF.